These T cell receptor beta chains were read from a single sample in a study of post-analysis software for immune sequencing data. TCRdb re-called the PCR reads with MiXCR, one entry per CDR3 protein. The sample lists approximately 350,000 distinct CDR3 sequences; roughly 36% were seen once. Sequencing was done on a sample of blood. These receptors were collected from a girl between 5 and 17 years old with multiple sclerosis. The CDR3 runs from the conserved cysteine through the conserved F or W. A D gene is named only where the DNA matches it firmly. Clone size, where shown, is once, few, many, or a class for clones that have expanded.

d_call: NA; clone_size: NA; j_call: TRBJ2-3; v_call: TRBV7-2; cdr3_aa: CASSPGLGRGPTDTQYF; cdr3_nt: TGTGCCAGCAGCCCAGGCCTTGGGCGGGGGCCCACAGATACGCAGTATTTT
d_call: TRBD2; clone_size: many; j_call: TRBJ2-3; v_call: TRBV29-1; cdr3_aa: CSAGGGTDTQYF; cdr3_nt: TGCAGCGCGGGGGGTGGTACAGATACGCAGTATTTT
d_call: NA; clone_size: NA; j_call: TRBJ1-4; v_call: TRBV12-3/TRBV12-4; cdr3_aa: CASSRGTDGATNEKLFF; cdr3_nt: TGTGCCAGCAGTCGGGGGACCGATGGGGCGACTAATGAAAAACTGTTTTTT
d_call: TRBD1; clone_size: NA; j_call: TRBJ2-7; v_call: TRBV6-1; cdr3_aa: CASSGVRGRGRGSSYEQYF; cdr3_nt: TGTGCCAGCAGTGGTGTCCGGGGCAGGGGGCGAGGGAGCTCCTACGAGCAGTACTTC
d_call: NA; clone_size: few; j_call: TRBJ2-1; v_call: TRBV29-1; cdr3_aa: CSAQLLGEQFF; cdr3_nt: TGCAGCGCCCAACTCCTGGGTGAGCAGTTCTTC
d_call: NA; clone_size: NA; j_call: TRBJ1-1; v_call: TRBV7-2; cdr3_aa: CASTQSGKVVAFF; cdr3_nt: TGTGCCAGCACCCAATCAGGGAAGGTGGTAGCTTTCTTT
d_call: TRBD2; clone_size: NA; j_call: TRBJ2-3; v_call: TRBV9; cdr3_aa: CASSVEGLAGVDTQYF; cdr3_nt: TGTGCCAGCAGCGTAGAGGGACTAGCGGGGGTTGATACGCAGTATTTT
d_call: NA; clone_size: NA; j_call: TRBJ2-1; v_call: TRBV20-1; cdr3_aa: CSATLAGEQFF; cdr3_nt: TGCAGTGCAACACTAGCAGGGGAGCAGTTCTTC
d_call: TRBD2; clone_size: NA; j_call: TRBJ2-3; v_call: TRBV6-5; cdr3_aa: CASSYFLAGGFPQYF; cdr3_nt: TGTGCCAGCAGTTACTTTCTAGCGGGGGGGTTCCCGCAGTATTTT
d_call: NA; clone_size: many; j_call: TRBJ1-4; v_call: TRBV6-2/TRBV6-3; cdr3_aa: CASSSRDIAFNEKLFF; cdr3_nt: TGTGCCAGCAGTTCCCGGGACATCGCATTCAATGAAAAACTGTTTTTT
d_call: NA; clone_size: once; j_call: TRBJ2-5; v_call: TRBV6-5; cdr3_aa: CTSSPQYKREETQYF; cdr3_nt: TGTACCAGCAGTCCCCAGTATAAGCGTGAAGAGACCCAGTACTTC
d_call: NA; clone_size: NA; j_call: TRBJ2-3; v_call: TRBV7-9; cdr3_aa: CASSSPFADTQYF; cdr3_nt: TGTGCCAGCAGCTCTCCCTTTGCAGATACGCAGTATTTT
d_call: NA; clone_size: few; j_call: TRBJ1-1; v_call: TRBV20-1; cdr3_aa: CSARAGMSEAFF; cdr3_nt: TGCAGTGCTAGAGCGGGGATGTCTGAAGCTTTCTTT
d_call: NA; clone_size: few; j_call: TRBJ2-3; v_call: TRBV7-2; cdr3_aa: CASSLARLKGDTQYF; cdr3_nt: TGTGCCAGCAGCTTAGCCAGACTCAAAGGAGATACGCAGTATTTT
d_call: NA; clone_size: NA; j_call: TRBJ2-5; v_call: TRBV12-3/TRBV12-4; cdr3_aa: CASGSPGRWLQETQYF; cdr3_nt: TGTGCCAGCGGGTCGCCGGGGAGATGGCTTCAAGAGACCCAGTACTTC
d_call: TRBD2; clone_size: NA; j_call: TRBJ2-7; v_call: TRBV5-1; cdr3_aa: CVSSLGGTQSSYEQYF; cdr3_nt: TGCGTCAGCAGCTTGGGGGGGACCCAAAGCTCCTACGAGCAGTACTTC
d_call: TRBD1; clone_size: few; j_call: TRBJ1-6; v_call: TRBV7-9; cdr3_aa: CASSLAAGGTPLHF; cdr3_nt: TGTGCCAGCAGCTTAGCGGCAGGGGGCACACCCCTCCACTTT
d_call: NA; clone_size: NA; j_call: TRBJ2-7; v_call: TRBV7-2; cdr3_aa: CASSLVTGQSYEQYF; cdr3_nt: TGTGCCAGCAGCTTAGTGACCGGACAGTCCTACGAGCAGTACTTC
d_call: NA; clone_size: NA; j_call: TRBJ1-1; v_call: TRBV4-1; cdr3_aa: CASSPPQGFWGTEAFF; cdr3_nt: TGCGCCAGCAGCCCACCACAGGGCTTCTGGGGAACTGAAGCTTTCTTT
d_call: TRBD1; clone_size: few; j_call: TRBJ1-2; v_call: TRBV14; cdr3_aa: CASSQGTGVFYGYTF; cdr3_nt: TGTGCCAGCAGCCAAGGGACAGGGGTTTTCTATGGCTACACCTTC
d_call: TRBD1; clone_size: once; j_call: TRBJ1-6; v_call: TRBV12-3/TRBV12-4; cdr3_aa: CASTWDRGGSPLHF; cdr3_nt: TGTGCCAGCACGTGGGACAGGGGAGGATCACCCCTCCACTTT
d_call: NA; clone_size: NA; j_call: TRBJ1-2; v_call: TRBV12-3/TRBV12-4; cdr3_aa: CASSSTASNYGYTF; cdr3_nt: TGTGCCAGCAGCTCGACAGCGAGTAACTATGGCTACACCTTC
d_call: NA; clone_size: NA; j_call: TRBJ2-5; v_call: TRBV11-1; cdr3_aa: CASSLRMGAYQETQYF; cdr3_nt: TGTGCCAGCAGCCTTCGGATGGGGGCGTACCAAGAGACCCAGTACTTC
d_call: NA; clone_size: NA; j_call: TRBJ2-5; v_call: TRBV5-8; cdr3_aa: CASSRSLGGTQYF; cdr3_nt: TGTGCCAGCAGCCGGTCCTTAGGGGGGACCCAGTACTTC
d_call: TRBD1; clone_size: many; j_call: TRBJ2-3; v_call: TRBV29-1; cdr3_aa: CSVRDRAPDTQYF; cdr3_nt: TGCAGCGTACGGGACAGGGCGCCAGATACGCAGTATTTT
d_call: TRBD1; clone_size: many; j_call: TRBJ2-7; v_call: TRBV7-2; cdr3_aa: CASSFGQGGVQQYF; cdr3_nt: TGTGCCAGCAGCTTCGGACAGGGGGGGGTTCAGCAGTACTTC
d_call: NA; clone_size: NA; j_call: TRBJ2-5; v_call: TRBV7-2; cdr3_aa: CASSRLGISNQETQYF; cdr3_nt: TGTGCCAGCAGCCGCCTCGGGATTTCAAACCAAGAGACCCAGTACTTC
d_call: NA; clone_size: NA; j_call: TRBJ2-3; v_call: TRBV5-1; cdr3_aa: CASNPNRVDTQYF; cdr3_nt: TGCGCCAGCAACCCCAACAGGGTCGATACGCAGTATTTT
d_call: NA; clone_size: NA; j_call: TRBJ1-2; v_call: TRBV2; cdr3_aa: CASSEQGANYGYTF; cdr3_nt: TGTGCCAGCAGTGAACAGGGTGCTAACTATGGCTACACCTTC
d_call: NA; clone_size: NA; j_call: TRBJ1-1; v_call: TRBV20-1; cdr3_aa: CSVRGGGGNTEAFF; cdr3_nt: TGCAGTGTCAGAGGCGGGGGAGGGAACACTGAAGCTTTCTTT
d_call: NA; clone_size: few; j_call: TRBJ2-5; v_call: TRBV30; cdr3_aa: CAWRRLGGETQYF; cdr3_nt: TGTGCCTGGAGAAGACTCGGAGGGGAGACCCAGTACTTC
d_call: NA; clone_size: NA; j_call: TRBJ1-5; v_call: TRBV29-1; cdr3_aa: CSVGGEAQGQPQHF; cdr3_nt: TGCAGCGTTGGGGGGGAGGCGCAGGGTCAGCCCCAGCATTTT
d_call: TRBD1; clone_size: few; j_call: TRBJ1-2; v_call: TRBV12-3/TRBV12-4; cdr3_aa: CASSLQQGHGYTF; cdr3_nt: TGTGCCAGCAGTTTACAACAGGGGCACGGCTACACCTTC
d_call: NA; clone_size: many; j_call: TRBJ2-1; v_call: TRBV12-3/TRBV12-4; cdr3_aa: CASSPTVDNEQFF; cdr3_nt: TGTGCCAGCAGTCCGACAGTGGACAATGAGCAGTTCTTC
d_call: NA; clone_size: NA; j_call: TRBJ2-3; v_call: TRBV2; cdr3_aa: CASSEEVRATDTQYF; cdr3_nt: TGTGCCAGCAGTGAAGAGGTTCGGGCCACAGATACGCAGTATTTT
d_call: TRBD1; clone_size: NA; j_call: TRBJ1-5; v_call: TRBV7-2; cdr3_aa: CASSLVRTGGGQPQHF; cdr3_nt: TGTGCCAGCAGCTTAGTGAGGACAGGGGGCGGTCAGCCCCAGCATTTT
d_call: TRBD1; clone_size: few; j_call: TRBJ1-2; v_call: TRBV10-3; cdr3_aa: CAISESGDRINYGYTF; cdr3_nt: TGTGCCATCAGTGAGTCGGGGGACAGAATTAACTATGGCTACACCTTC
d_call: NA; clone_size: NA; j_call: TRBJ1-6; v_call: TRBV3-1; cdr3_aa: CASSTTLCSPLHF; cdr3_nt: TGTGCCAGCTCCACGACGCTCTGCTCACCCCTCCACTTT
d_call: NA; clone_size: few; j_call: TRBJ1-2; v_call: TRBV9; cdr3_aa: CASSPGTFDGYTF; cdr3_nt: TGTGCCAGCAGCCCGGGGACTTTTGATGGCTACACCTTC
d_call: NA; clone_size: NA; j_call: TRBJ1-3; v_call: TRBV5-1; cdr3_aa: CASSLTGHSGNTIYF; cdr3_nt: TGCGCCAGCAGCTTGACAGGCCACTCTGGAAACACCATATATTTT
d_call: NA; clone_size: NA; j_call: TRBJ2-3; v_call: TRBV11-1; cdr3_aa: CASSSRQGGPHQPQYF; cdr3_nt: TGTGCCAGCAGCTCCCGACAGGGAGGGCCTCATCAGCCCCAGTATTTT
d_call: NA; clone_size: few; j_call: TRBJ2-1; v_call: TRBV12-3/TRBV12-4; cdr3_aa: CASSFGRDHEQFF; cdr3_nt: TGTGCCAGCAGTTTCGGCAGGGACCATGAGCAGTTCTTC
d_call: TRBD1; clone_size: many; j_call: TRBJ1-2; v_call: TRBV3-1; cdr3_aa: CASSQTGGSVYGYTF; cdr3_nt: TGTGCCAGCAGCCAAACAGGGGGCAGTGTCTATGGCTACACCTTC
d_call: NA; clone_size: NA; j_call: TRBJ2-3; v_call: TRBV6-6; cdr3_aa: CASSYRLQPGDTQYF; cdr3_nt: TGTGCCAGCAGTTACCGGCTACAGCCAGGGGATACGCAGTATTTT
d_call: TRBD2; clone_size: few; j_call: TRBJ2-5; v_call: TRBV20-1; cdr3_aa: CSAGYSLGLAGGETQYF; cdr3_nt: TGCAGTGCTGGGTACTCCCTGGGACTAGCGGGAGGAGAGACCCAGTACTTC
d_call: NA; clone_size: once; j_call: TRBJ2-5; v_call: TRBV7-2; cdr3_aa: CAGSLDLGEQYF; cdr3_nt: TGTGCCGGCAGCTTGGACCTCGGAGAGCAGTACTTC
d_call: TRBD1; clone_size: NA; j_call: TRBJ1-1; v_call: TRBV9; cdr3_aa: CASSVVGTGYSTEAFF; cdr3_nt: TGTGCCAGCAGCGTAGTTGGGACAGGGTATTCGACTGAAGCTTTCTTT
d_call: TRBD2; clone_size: NA; j_call: TRBJ2-5; v_call: TRBV3-1; cdr3_aa: CASSQGSTSGGARETQYF; cdr3_nt: TGTGCCAGCAGCCAAGGGTCAACTAGCGGGGGGGCCAGAGAGACCCAGTACTTC
d_call: TRBD2; clone_size: few; j_call: TRBJ2-7; v_call: TRBV3-1; cdr3_aa: CASSRRGTSNGEQYF; cdr3_nt: TGTGCCAGCAGCAGACGCGGGACTAGCAACGGAGAGCAGTACTTC
d_call: NA; clone_size: few; j_call: TRBJ1-4; v_call: TRBV4-1; cdr3_aa: CASCGHPSNEKLFF; cdr3_nt: TGCGCCAGCTGCGGACATCCTTCTAATGAAAAACTGTTTTTT
d_call: NA; clone_size: few; j_call: TRBJ2-1; v_call: TRBV11-2; cdr3_aa: CASTPIRGARDNEQFF; cdr3_nt: TGTGCCAGCACCCCGATACGGGGGGCGCGGGACAATGAGCAGTTCTTC
d_call: NA; clone_size: few; j_call: TRBJ1-2; v_call: TRBV9; cdr3_aa: CASSVGTFNYGYTF; cdr3_nt: TGTGCCAGCAGCGTGGGGACATTTAACTATGGCTACACCTTC
d_call: TRBD1; clone_size: few; j_call: TRBJ1-1; v_call: TRBV6-5; cdr3_aa: CASSYSWDSIISEAFF; cdr3_nt: TGTGCCAGCAGTTACTCCTGGGACAGTATAATCAGTGAAGCTTTCTTT
d_call: NA; clone_size: NA; j_call: TRBJ2-7; v_call: TRBV7-2; cdr3_aa: CASSLGEYYEQYF; cdr3_nt: TGTGCCAGCAGCTTAGGTGAATATTACGAGCAGTACTTC
d_call: NA; clone_size: few; j_call: TRBJ2-7; v_call: TRBV4-1; cdr3_aa: CASSQDRGREQYF; cdr3_nt: TGCGCCAGCAGCCAAGATCGTGGGAGGGAGCAGTACTTC
d_call: TRBD2; clone_size: NA; j_call: TRBJ2-3; v_call: TRBV5-1; cdr3_aa: CASSSRAGLKDTQYF; cdr3_nt: TGCGCCAGCAGCAGTCGAGCGGGGTTAAAGGATACGCAGTATTTT
d_call: NA; clone_size: NA; j_call: TRBJ1-2; v_call: TRBV6-6; cdr3_aa: CASSDTYGYTF; cdr3_nt: TGTGCCAGCAGTGACACATATGGCTACACCTTC
d_call: TRBD2; clone_size: NA; j_call: TRBJ2-5; v_call: TRBV6-5; cdr3_aa: CASSYSLAGAQETQYF; cdr3_nt: TGTGCCAGCAGTTACTCGCTAGCGGGGGCCCAAGAGACCCAGTACTTC
d_call: NA; clone_size: NA; j_call: TRBJ1-2; v_call: TRBV28; cdr3_aa: CASSSGAIIWGGYTF; cdr3_nt: TGTGCCAGCAGTTCCGGAGCTATAATTTGGGGTGGCTACACCTTC
d_call: NA; clone_size: few; j_call: TRBJ2-7; v_call: TRBV7-2; cdr3_aa: CASSLGVRGSYEQYF; cdr3_nt: TGTGCCAGCAGCTTAGGGGTGCGGGGCTCCTACGAGCAGTACTTC